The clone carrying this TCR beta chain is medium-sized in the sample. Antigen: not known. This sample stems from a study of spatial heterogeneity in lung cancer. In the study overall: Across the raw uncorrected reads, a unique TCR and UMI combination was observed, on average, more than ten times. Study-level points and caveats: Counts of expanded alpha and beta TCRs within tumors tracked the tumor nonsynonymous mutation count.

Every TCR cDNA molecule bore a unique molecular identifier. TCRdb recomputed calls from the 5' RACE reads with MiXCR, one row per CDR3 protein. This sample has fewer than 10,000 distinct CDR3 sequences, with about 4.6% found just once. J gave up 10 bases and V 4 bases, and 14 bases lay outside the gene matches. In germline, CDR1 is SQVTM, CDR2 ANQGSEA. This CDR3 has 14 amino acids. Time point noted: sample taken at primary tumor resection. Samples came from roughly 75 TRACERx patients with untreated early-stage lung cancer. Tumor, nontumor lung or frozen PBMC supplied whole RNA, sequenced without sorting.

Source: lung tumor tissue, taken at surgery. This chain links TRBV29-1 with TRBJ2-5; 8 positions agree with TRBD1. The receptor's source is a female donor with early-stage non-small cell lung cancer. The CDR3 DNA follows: TGCAGCGTTGTATTCCCGACAGGGGAGACGGGCCAGTACTTC. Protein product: CSVVFPTGETGQYF.